The rows below give T cell receptor beta chains drawn from one sample of a study of shared clonotypes between healthy human individuals. Data came from immunoSEQ multiplex PCR; TCRdb stores just in-frame clones and leaves some out. The table lists approximately 1.5 million clones, 95% to 99% of them singletons, with roughly 0.42% in the top ten. What was sequenced was naive CD4+ T cells sorted from blood. The receptors come from a man aged 30 to 39 in good health. The CDR3 runs from the conserved cysteine through the conserved F or W. D genes are given only for firm matches. Expanded clones get a size class; other rows say once, few or many, or leave the size out.

NA TRBJ2-7 NA TRBV19 TGTGCCAGTAGTATCCTAACTAAACCTTGGGAGCAGTACTTC CASSILTKPWEQYF
NA TRBJ2-7 TRBD2 TRBV5-1 TGCGCCAGCAGTTTGAGCGGGAGATCGACCGAGCAGTACTTC CASSLSGRSTEQYF
once TRBJ2-1 NA TRBV14 TGTGCCAGCAGCCAAGTTGTCCGATATGAGCAGTTCTTC CASSQVVRYEQFF
NA TRBJ2-5 NA TRBV11-2 TGTGCCAGCAGCTTAGTGACACCTCAAGAGACCCAGTACTTC CASSLVTPQETQYF
NA TRBJ2-7 NA TRBV27 TGTGCCAGCAGTTTTAATGTAGACAGCACCTCCGAGCAGTACTTC CASSFNVDSTSEQYF
NA TRBJ2-7 NA TRBV5-4 TGTGCCAGCAGCTTGGCTCGCGCCCGGGGCTACGAGCAGTACTTC CASSLARARGYEQYF
NA TRBJ1-4 TRBD1 TRBV5-1 TGCGCCAGCAGCTTATTAGGGGGCCTTCAGGAAAAACTGTTTTTT CASSLLGGLQEKLFF
NA TRBJ2-2 NA TRBV9 TGTGCCAGCAGCGTCGAGACCACCAAGGCCGGGGAGCTGTTTTTT CASSVETTKAGELFF
NA TRBJ2-3 TRBD1 TRBV19 TGTGCCAGTAGTACCCAGGGACAGGGAGATACGCAGTATTTT CASSTQGQGDTQYF
NA TRBJ2-2 TRBD2 TRBV11-3 TGTGCCAGCAGAGTTAGCGGGACGAACACCGGGGAGCTGTTTTTT CASRVSGTNTGELFF
NA TRBJ2-7 NA TRBV7-8 TGTGCCAGCAGCTTGAAGAACGAGCAGTACTTC CASSLKNEQYF
NA TRBJ2-7 NA TRBV2 TGTGCCAGCAGCGTCGATGCCAGGGGTTACGAGCAGTACTTC CASSVDARGYEQYF
NA TRBJ2-3 NA TRBV12-5 TGTGCTAGTGGTTGGCCCCCGGGGGCGGGGACCACAGATACGCAGTATTTT CASGWPPGAGTTDTQYF
NA TRBJ2-1 NA TRBV9 TGTGCCAGCAGCGCTGACCGCCGCAATGAGCAGTTCTTC CASSADRRNEQFF
NA TRBJ2-5 TRBD2 TRBV7-6 TGTGCCAGCAGCGGGGGGGGATGGGAGACCCAGTACTTC CASSGGGWETQYF
once TRBJ1-3 NA TRBV9 TGTGCCAGTGGGAGACTCTCTGGAAACACCATATATTTT CASGRLSGNTIYF
NA TRBJ1-2 NA TRBV18 TGTGCCACCACTTCGATGCAGGCGGCCACTTATGGCTACACCTTC CATTSMQAATYGYTF
once TRBJ1-4 NA TRBV4-1 TGCGCCAGCAGCCAGGGACCAGGGACAACTAATGAAAAACTGTTTTTT CASSQGPGTTNEKLFF
once TRBJ2-7 NA TRBV4-2 TGTGCCAGCAGCCACGGGCCTAGTGTAAACGAGCAGTACTTC CASSHGPSVNEQYF
NA TRBJ1-6 TRBD1 TRBV7-2 TGTGCCAGCAGCGGGACAGTAAGAGGCGGTAGTTCACCCCTCCACTTT CASSGTVRGGSSPLHF
once TRBJ2-4 NA TRBV9 TGTGCCAGCAGCGTAGTAATAACAGCCAAAAACATTCAGTACTTC CASSVVITAKNIQYF
NA TRBJ2-3 NA TRBV19 TGTGCCAGTAGTACTTGGGCAGCCCAGGACGATACGCAGTATTTT CASSTWAAQDDTQYF
NA TRBJ2-1 TRBD1 TRBV6-5 TGTGCCAGCAGTCCCTCGACAGGGACCTACAATGAGCAGTTCTTC CASSPSTGTYNEQFF
NA TRBJ2-1 TRBD2 TRBV11-2 TGTGCCAGCAGCTTACAGTGGAGCGGGAGAAATGAGCAGTTCTTC CASSLQWSGRNEQFF
NA TRBJ1-1 NA TRBV4-3 TGCGCCAGCAGCCTCTTGATCGGGGCTGAAGCTTTCTTT CASSLLIGAEAFF
NA TRBJ2-1 TRBD1 TRBV27 TGTGCCAGCAGGGTAGGGGACAGGGATGACAATGAGCAGTTCTTC CASRVGDRDDNEQFF
NA TRBJ2-3 NA TRBV14 TGTGCCAGCAGCCACAGGGCTACAGATACGCAGTATTTT CASSHRATDTQYF
NA TRBJ2-3 NA TRBV5-5 TGTGCCAGCAGCTTGACCGATACGCAGTATTTT CASSLTDTQYF
NA TRBJ2-1 TRBD2 TRBV28 TGTGCCAGCAGGCTAGCGGGATCCTCGGCTGAGCAGTTCTTC CASRLAGSSAEQFF
NA TRBJ2-1 NA TRBV4-2 TGTGCCAGCAGCCAAGACATCCAGAGCTCCTACAATGAGCAGTTCTTC CASSQDIQSSYNEQFF
NA TRBJ1-3 NA TRBV5-4 TGTGCCAGCAGCTCGCTGGGAAACACCATATATTTT CASSSLGNTIYF
NA TRBJ2-3 NA TRBV20-1 TGCAGTGCGTGCCAGACAGATACGCAGTATTTT CSACQTDTQYF
NA TRBJ1-1 NA TRBV28 TGTGCCAGCAGTTTAAAGAGGGCAGGAGTGATGAACACTGAAGCTTTCTTT CASSLKRAGVMNTEAFF
NA TRBJ2-3 NA TRBV21-1 TGTGCCAGCAGCTACCCCCCTAGTTCAGCCTGCGATACGCAGTATTTT CASSYPPSSACDTQYF
NA TRBJ2-3 NA TRBV19 TGTGCCAGTAGTATAGATCCCAGCACAGATACGCAGTATTTT CASSIDPSTDTQYF
once TRBJ1-5 TRBD1 TRBV28 TGTGCCAGCAGCGCTGGGACAGCGGTGGATCAGCCCCAGCATTTT CASSAGTAVDQPQHF
NA TRBJ1-5 TRBD1 TRBV5-1 TGCGCCAGCAGCCAATATCCCGGGACAGGGCGAGGCAATCAGCCCCAGCATTTT CASSQYPGTGRGNQPQHF
NA TRBJ2-1 NA TRBV29-1 TGCAGCGTTGACGACCGGAGCTCCTACAATGAGCAGTTCTTC CSVDDRSSYNEQFF
NA TRBJ1-2 NA TRBV7-8 TGTGCCAGCAGCTTAGAGGTCCTGGGAGGCTACACCTTC CASSLEVLGGYTF
NA TRBJ1-4 NA TRBV10-3 TGTGCCATCAGTGAAGGCGGGGGCGGTGGGGAAAAACTGTTTTTT CAISEGGGGGEKLFF
NA TRBJ2-7 TRBD1 TRBV28 TGTGCCAGCAGCTACACCGGGACAGGGGACTACGAGCAGTACTTC CASSYTGTGDYEQYF
once TRBJ2-7 TRBD2 TRBV5-1 TGCGCCAGCAGCTTGTTGGGACTAGCGGAATCCGAGCAGTACTTC CASSLLGLAESEQYF
NA TRBJ2-5 NA TRBV29-1 TGCAGCGGAAGAGCGGGAGAGACCCAGTACTTC CSGRAGETQYF
NA TRBJ2-3 TRBD2 TRBV7-8 TGTGCCAGCAGCTTAGCCCCCCTAGCGGGAGGCACAGATACGCAGTATTTT CASSLAPLAGGTDTQYF
NA TRBJ1-1 NA TRBV7-2 TGTGCCAGCAGATATACAGCGGAGAACACTGAAGCTTTCTTT CASRYTAENTEAFF
NA TRBJ2-6 NA TRBV10-3 TGTGCCATCAGTGACCTATCTGGGGCCAACGTCCTGACTTTC CAISDLSGANVLTF
NA TRBJ2-7 NA TRBV11-2 TGTGCCAGCAGCCCTCGACAGAGCTCCTACGAGCAGTACTTC CASSPRQSSYEQYF
NA TRBJ2-6 NA TRBV27 TGTGCCAGCAGTAAACCCAGGGGCTCTGGGGCCAACGTCCTGACTTTC CASSKPRGSGANVLTF
NA TRBJ2-1 NA TRBV11-2 TGTGCCAGCAGCTTAGCGGGGAGGTCCTACAATGAGCAGTTCTTC CASSLAGRSYNEQFF
few TRBJ2-7 TRBD1 TRBV2 TGTGCCAGCAGTGGGACAGGGTTCTACGAGCAGTACTTC CASSGTGFYEQYF
NA TRBJ2-7 TRBD2 TRBV25-1 TGTGCCAGCAGTGAACGCGGGGGCTCCTACGAGCAGTACTTC CASSERGGSYEQYF
NA TRBJ2-7 NA TRBV2 TGTGCCAGCACCCGGTCTGTCCTCTACGAGCAGTACTTC CASTRSVLYEQYF
NA TRBJ2-5 TRBD1 TRBV28 TGTGCCAGCAGTGGACAGGGAAAAGAGACCCAGTACTTC CASSGQGKETQYF
NA TRBJ2-1 NA TRBV29-1 TGCAGCGTAGAGAGGGACCCGGGAGAGCTACTTGAGCAGTTCTTC CSVERDPGELLEQFF